The entry below gives a single T cell receptor beta chain sequence along with its context. Its antigen remains unknown. With a much larger clone just one base away, this may be a read error. The data originate from a study of molecular identifiers for immune sequencing clone quantification. Study context: The replicates split RNA from roughly 20,000 or 100,000 naive CD8 cells five ways and sequenced four. Study-wide results and caveats: Beyond 20 RNA copies, clones held over 99% of effector molecules, compared with under 1% in naive cells. The study reportedly detected spiked Jurkat TCR RNA from one cell among around 1 million naive cells.

V gave up 2 bases and J gave up 13 bases, with 20 bases separating them. CDR3 length equals 14 residues. Germline CDR1 reads MNHNS; CDR2 reads SASEGT. Naive CD8 libraries were made from around 20,000 to 1,000,000 sorted cells, and they used 10%, 30% or 50% RNA. TCRdb analysed the PCR reads with MiXCR anew, one entry per CDR3 protein. The sample has under 100,000 distinct CDR3 sequences, about 23% seen once. The sequence derives from a human donor in good health. Some libraries in this study had Jurkat cell RNA spiked in. V and J are TRBV6-1 and TRBJ1-1; a weak D match, TRBD1 (5 bases). The sample consisted of naive CD8+ T cells from blood, with Jurkat cell RNA spiked in. Sample subset: FACS-sorted CD8+CD4-CCR7+CD45RA+ naive T cells. The chain's CDR3 is CASSEIAGTVRDFF. Here the CDR3 DNA reads TGTGCCAGCAGTGAAATTGCAGGGACGGTGCGGGATTTCTTT.